This TCR beta chain was retrieved from a study of regulatory T cells (dated by TCRdb to 2016 to 2018). As for the study more broadly: T-cell receptor beta repertoires of sorted regulatory, conventional CD4+ and CD8+ T cells were compared between CD3G-deficient patients and healthy controls. Results the study describes overall, beyond this receptor: Hydrophobic residues at CDR3 positions 6 and 7 were enriched in conventional CD4+ T cells from CD3G-deficient patients, which suggests more self-reactive specificities. Patient repertoires showed restricted unique TRB V-J pairs and skewed V and J gene usage, most marked in regulatory T cells.

Evidence of autoimmunity was found in all CD3G-deficient patients, and more severe autoimmunity was observed in two of the patients. At testing, patients were between 2 and 39 years old and showed lower naive and higher memory CD4+ and CD8+ T-cell proportions. CD4+ cells were FACS-sorted into CD25-high CD127-low regulatory T cells and CD25-low CD127-high conventional CD4+ T cells. The patient group comprised roughly 6 individuals with CD3G deficiency. An international network of physicians across the United States, Europe and Asia provided the patient samples and clinical data. Ficoll density separation was used to isolate peripheral blood mononuclear cells. Of note for this clone: Its antigen is currently not known. No clone much larger than this one lies a single base away; base qualities are absent.

The junction shows trimming of 0 bases on V and 3 bases on J, plus 4 bases between the germline ends. From its cysteine to its phenylalanine, the CDR3 spans 13 amino acids. Here the CDR3 DNA is all that survives: 39 bases in frame from base 1. CDR1 and CDR2, per the germline V gene, are MNHNS and SASEGT. The multiplex PCR used 52 forward TRBV primers and 13 reverse TRBJ primers, with assay-based and computational corrections for amplification bias. Within the immunoSEQ assay, multiplex PCR amplified rearranged TRB loci from genomic DNA. TRB amplicons were sequenced using an Illumina HiSeq platform. The study's processing was this. Custom algorithms error-filtered the raw sequences and aligned them to reference gene sequences, after which the immunoSEQ online tools were used for analysis. Productive and nonproductive TRB rearrangement frequencies were evaluated among both unique and total sequences. Hydrophobicity and amino acid composition of residues 6 and 7 within the TRB CDR3 were used to estimate the potential for self-reactivity. Groups were compared by t tests, Mann-Whitney tests or two-way ANOVA performed in Prism software. In TCRdb, the immuneACCESS table is reduced to in-frame sequences with V and J assigned. These tables do not hold every clone; where another copy was compared, an unresolved V gene accounts for under half, and the others remain unexplained. D and trimming were read from the DNA, whereas the V and J calls and clone size are those reported in that table. In this sample the table shows about 29,000 clones, under 95% of which occur a single time. The top ten clonotypes cover approximately 1.5% of the sample.

Input material: conventional CD4+ T cells sorted from blood. The chain is assembled from TRBV6-1 and TRBJ2-3; the D gene identity is not certain. This receptor was identified in a person aged 18 to 30 with CD3G deficiency. The CDR3: CASSEAGTDTQYF. The sequenced DNA: TGTGCCAGCAGTGAAGCGGGGACAGATACGCAGTATTTT.